This TCR beta chain stems from a study of monozygotic twins with inflammatory bowel disease. TCRdb reprocessed the 5' RACE reads, keeping one entry per CDR3 protein, no DNA. Found here are over 110,000 distinct CDR3 sequences; the top ten clones hold 2% to 3%. Germline V lookup: CDR1 ENHRY, CDR2 SYGVKD. This CDR3 is built from 17 residues. V is TRBV10-3 and J is TRBJ1-5. The specimen was blood. This clonotype originated in a human donor with ulcerative colitis or Crohn's disease, or a healthy co-twin of an affected twin (not recorded which). The CDR3 reads CAISEQRNDLSNQPQHF.